This T cell receptor (beta chain) stems from a study of beta chain features in type 1 diabetes. Study-wide points: The naive, central memory and Treg TCRB repertoires of patients appeared to be more similar to one another than those of healthy donors. HLA effects on TCRB rearrangement stayed unresolved here. Patients with Type 1 diabetes showed moderately but significantly shorter TCRB CDR3s in all four CD4+ subsets.

Per the germline V gene, CDR1 is SEHNR and CDR2 is FQNEAQ (reference sequence). The CDR3 contains 12 residues. Trimming left V 5 bases short and J 8 bases short, with 9 bases between. The authors reverse transcribed all of the isolated RNA, so sequencing captured expressed TCRB transcripts. Some clones are missing from TCRdb's copy, which holds only in-frame ones; the method was immunoSEQ multiplex PCR. The sample yields about 150,000 clones, roughly 10% seen once. The single heparinised draw taken from each donor contained roughly 100 mL of blood on average. Many counts were recorded for this clone. Its antigen is undetermined.

The J gene is TRBJ1-4, the V gene TRBV7-9; D remains unclear. Sequenced input: central memory CD4+ T cells from blood. This clonotype was sampled from a man aged 18 to 35 in good health. The CDR3 loop reads CASSPRKEKLFF. CDR3 nucleotide sequence: TGTGCCAGCAGCCCCCGGAAGGAAAAACTGTTTTTT. The full variable domain, its missing parts supplied by reference TRBV7-9 and TRBJ1-4, is DTGVSQNPRHKITKRGQNVTFRCDPISEHNRLYWYRQTLGQGPEFLTYFQNEAQLEKSRLLSDRFSAERPKGSFSTLEIQRTEQGDSAMYLCASSPRKEKLFFGSGTQLSVL.